A selection of T cell receptor beta chains follows, all from one sample in a study of blood T cell repertoires in COVID-19. Clones were sequenced by immunoSEQ multiplex PCR, and TCRdb holds only the in-frame ones, with some missing. The sample includes around 250,000 clones, about nine tenths of them seen just once. Input material: PBMCs or T cells enriched from blood (not recorded which). These receptors came from a human donor in a cohort exposed to, infected with or recovered from COVID-19 (not recorded which). The donor label of this sample is uncertain. The CDR3 runs from the conserved cysteine through the conserved F or W. D genes are given only for firm matches. Not all rows give a size; the values are once, few, many and, for expanded clones, a class.

TRBV11-2	-	TRBD1	17	TRBJ2-2	CASSLGDRVENTGELFF	TGTGCCAGCAGCTTAGGGGACAGGGTGGAGAACACCGGGGAGCTGTTTTTT
TRBV7-7	-	-	15	TRBJ1-4	CASSLGTGTNEKLFF	TGTGCCAGCAGCTTAGGTACAGGGACTAATGAAAAACTGTTTTTT
TRBV30	-	TRBD1	16	TRBJ1-5	CAWSWGQGSLNQPQHF	TGTGCCTGGAGTTGGGGACAGGGGAGCCTCAATCAGCCCCAGCATTTT
TRBV10-3	-	TRBD1	19	TRBJ1-4	CAISKLDRGLSPTNEKLFF	TGTGCCATCAGTAAACTAGACAGGGGACTCTCCCCAACTAATGAAAAACTGTTTTTT
TRBV11-3	-	TRBD2	17	TRBJ2-5	CASSLREGSGGLETQYF	TGTGCCAGCAGCTTACGAGAGGGTAGCGGGGGATTAGAGACCCAGTACTTC
TRBV7-9	-	-	15	TRBJ2-1	CASSRLGAKNNEQFF	TGTGCCAGCAGCCGCCTTGGGGCAAAAAACAATGAGCAGTTCTTC
TRBV21-1	-	-	14	TRBJ2-5	CASSKAPGAETQYF	TGTGCCAGCAGCAAAGCGCCAGGGGCAGAGACCCAGTACTTC
TRBV11-2	-	-	18	TRBJ2-2	CASSPSRGWQENTGELFF	TGTGCCAGCAGCCCCTCCCGGGGTTGGCAGGAGAACACCGGGGAGCTGTTTTTT
TRBV29-1	-	TRBD1	14	TRBJ1-5	CSVKDRGSNQPQHF	TGCAGCGTCAAGGACAGGGGAAGCAATCAGCCCCAGCATTTT
TRBV5-6	-	-	14	TRBJ2-3	CASSLDVISDTQYF	TGTGCCAGCAGCTTGGATGTAATCTCAGATACGCAGTATTTT
TRBV27	-	-	13	TRBJ1-3	CASSSGRWNTIYF	TGTGCCAGCAGTTCAGGGCGGTGGAACACCATATATTTT
TRBV5-6	-	TRBD1	17	TRBJ1-5	CASSLGDRVNSNQPQHF	TGTGCCAGCAGCTTGGGGGACAGGGTGAATAGCAATCAGCCCCAGCATTTT
TRBV12-5	-	TRBD2	21	TRBJ2-5	CASGPSWGSTSGGANLETQYF	TGTGCTAGTGGTCCAAGCTGGGGCTCGACTAGCGGGGGGGCTAACCTAGAGACCCAGTACTTC
TRBV19	-	TRBD1	15	TRBJ1-6	CASHTGDAYNSPLHF	TGTGCCAGTCACACAGGGGATGCCTATAATTCACCCCTCCACTTT
TRBV24-1	-	-	14	TRBJ1-2	CATSDPTGFYGYTF	TGTGCCACCAGTGATCCTACAGGGTTCTATGGCTACACCTTC
TRBV4-2	-	TRBD2	21	TRBJ2-1	CASSPPWTSGGAEGSYNEQFF	TGTGCCAGCAGCCCCCCTTGGACTAGCGGGGGGGCAGAGGGCTCCTACAATGAGCAGTTCTTC
TRBV29-1	-	-	11	TRBJ1-2	CSVDDSLGYTF	TGCAGCGTAGACGACAGCCTCGGCTACACCTTC
TRBV5-8	-	-	16	TRBJ1-2	CASSLAPVRANYGYTF	TGTGCCAGCAGCTTGGCCCCAGTCAGGGCTAACTATGGCTACACCTTC
TRBV27	once	-	13	TRBJ1-1	CASSLRQNTEAFF	TGTGCCAGCAGTTTGAGACAGAACACTGAAGCTTTCTTT
TRBV30	-	-	13	TRBJ1-5	CAWSQDFNQPQHF	TGTGCCTGGAGTCAGGACTTCAATCAGCCCCAGCATTTT
TRBV18	-	-	15	TRBJ1-3	CAGSPPRRDGNTIYF	TGTGCCGGCTCACCACCAAGGAGGGACGGAAACACCATATATTTT
TRBV13	once	-	15	TRBJ1-1	CASSLSWDREAEAFF	TGTGCCAGCAGCTTGTCTTGGGACCGGGAGGCTGAAGCTTTCTTT
TRBV5-1	-	TRBD1	14	TRBJ1-2	CASSPGQASYGYTF	TGCGCCAGCAGCCCGGGACAGGCCAGCTATGGCTACACCTTC
TRBV3-1/TRBV3-2	-	-	12	TRBJ1-3	CASSQVADTIYF	TGTGCCAGCAGCCAAGTAGCTGACACCATATATTTT
TRBV6-6	-	-	11	TRBJ1-4	CASRSNEKLFF	TGTGCCAGCAGGTCGAATGAAAAACTGTTTTTT
TRBV4-2	-	TRBD1	16	TRBJ1-4	CASSRLGQGASEKLFF	TGTGCCAGCAGCCGTTTGGGACAGGGGGCGAGTGAAAAACTGTTTTTT
TRBV24-1	-	-	13	TRBJ1-1	CATSSPGDTEAFF	TGTGCCACCAGCTCTCCAGGGGACACTGAAGCTTTCTTT
TRBV3-1/TRBV3-2	once	-	14	TRBJ1-5	CASSRGLSNQPQHF	TGTGCCAGCAGCCGAGGTCTTAGCAATCAGCCCCAGCATTTT
TRBV6-4	-	-	17	TRBJ2-3	CASSESYRSPSTDTQYF	TGTGCCAGCAGTGAGTCCTACAGGAGCCCTAGCACAGATACGCAGTATTTT
TRBV5-4	-	-	15	TRBJ1-1	CASSFLAGENTEAFF	TGTGCCAGCAGCTTTCTAGCAGGGGAAAACACTGAAGCTTTCTTT
TRBV19	-	-	13	TRBJ1-2	CASSMSTDYGYTF	TGTGCCAGTAGTATGAGCACAGATTATGGCTACACCTTC
TRBV19	-	TRBD2	13	TRBJ2-1	CASSPPGSGALFF	TGTGCCAGTAGCCCTCCAGGTAGCGGGGCCCTGTTCTTC
TRBV11-2	-	TRBD1	15	TRBJ1-2	CASSISGQGGYGYTF	TGTGCCAGCAGCATAAGCGGACAGGGGGGCTATGGCTACACCTTC
TRBV9	-	-	12	TRBJ2-2	CASSPGRGELFF	TGTGCCAGCAGCCCGGGTCGCGGCGAGCTGTTTTTT
TRBV19	few	-	14	TRBJ1-1	CASKGMGRATEAFF	TGTGCCAGTAAGGGTATGGGCAGGGCCACTGAAGCTTTCTTT
TRBV4-2	-	TRBD1	17	TRBJ2-3	CASSLHRGQGKTDTQYF	TGTGCCAGCAGCCTCCACCGGGGACAGGGAAAAACAGATACGCAGTATTTT
TRBV11-1	-	-	15	TRBJ1-6	CASSLTTVYNSPLHF	TGTGCCAGCAGCCTAACGACAGTCTATAATTCACCCCTCCACTTT
TRBV30	few	-	12	TRBJ2-7	CAWSTGAYEQYF	TGTGCCTGGAGTACGGGGGCCTACGAGCAGTACTTC
TRBV7-3	once	TRBD1	13	TRBJ1-1	CASSLRRDSEAFF	TGTGCCAGCAGCTTAAGGCGGGACAGTGAAGCTTTCTTT
TRBV5-1	-	TRBD2	17	TRBJ2-5	CASSFLLSGGVQETQYF	TGCGCCAGCAGCTTCCTACTAAGCGGGGGAGTCCAAGAGACCCAGTACTTC
TRBV30	-	-	16	TRBJ1-4	CAWSVRSSATNEKLFF	TGTGCCTGGAGTGTACGTAGTTCCGCAACTAATGAAAAACTGTTTTTT
TRBV2	-	-	14	TRBJ1-2	CASQGQSWDYGYTF	TGTGCCAGCCAAGGACAGTCATGGGACTATGGCTACACCTTC
TRBV20-1	-	TRBD1	11	TRBJ1-1	CSASLGTGTFF	TGCAGTGCTTCGCTTGGGACAGGGACTTTCTTT
TRBV9	-	-	15	TRBJ2-1	CASSGTRSSYNEQFF	TGTGCCAGCAGCGGGACTCGGAGCTCCTACAATGAGCAGTTCTTC
TRBV6-5	few	-	12	TRBJ1-1	CASSSVNTEAFF	TGTGCCAGCAGTTCAGTGAACACTGAAGCTTTCTTT
TRBV12-3/TRBV12-4	-	TRBD1	13	TRBJ1-2	CASSLGQAGGYTF	TGTGCCAGCAGTCTCGGACAGGCGGGGGGCTACACCTTC
TRBV12-5	-	-	17	TRBJ1-2	CASGLVLGTGPFYGYTF	TGTGCTAGTGGTTTGGTACTAGGAACAGGGCCTTTCTATGGCTACACCTTC
TRBV7-9	once	TRBD1	14	TRBJ1-1	CASSERQGPTEAFF	TGTGCCAGCAGCGAGAGACAGGGGCCAACTGAAGCTTTCTTT
TRBV20-1	-	-	14	TRBJ1-5	CSASQRRRDQPQHF	TGCAGTGCTAGTCAGCGACGGAGGGATCAGCCCCAGCATTTT
TRBV27	once	TRBD1	12	TRBJ1-2	CASSETGDGYTF	TGTGCCAGCAGTGAGACAGGGGATGGCTACACCTTC
TRBV30	few	-	12	TRBJ1-6	CAWTNDNSPLHF	TGTGCCTGGACAAATGATAATTCACCCCTCCACTTT
TRBV30	-	-	13	TRBJ2-7	CAWCDGSSYEQYF	TGTGCCTGGTGCGACGGGAGCTCCTACGAGCAGTACTTC
TRBV7-9	-	-	14	TRBJ2-1	CASSLSARGNEQFF	TGTGCCAGCAGCCTCTCGGCACGGGGTAATGAGCAGTTCTTC
TRBV29-1	-	-	12	TRBJ1-2	CSVDTINSHYTF	TGCAGCGTTGATACGATAAACTCCCACTACACCTTC
TRBV5-1	-	TRBD1	14	TRBJ1-2	CASSLGQGATGYTF	TGCGCCAGCAGCTTGGGACAGGGCGCGACGGGCTACACCTTC
TRBV19	-	TRBD1	12	TRBJ1-1	CASSSGGTEAFF	TGTGCCAGTAGTTCAGGGGGCACTGAAGCTTTCTTT
TRBV11-2	-	-	14	TRBJ1-2	CASSPMGGHYGYTF	TGTGCCAGCAGCCCGATGGGAGGACACTATGGCTACACCTTC
TRBV7-9	-	TRBD2	16	TRBJ2-1	CASSFYVRLAGAQKFF	TGTGCCAGCAGCTTCTACGTCAGACTAGCGGGGGCCCAAAAGTTCTTC
TRBV19	-	-	11	TRBJ2-3	CASKGTDTQYF	TGTGCCAGTAAGGGGACAGATACGCAGTATTTT
TRBV27	-	-	15	TRBJ1-2	CASSLSVGTFDLRTF	TGTGCCAGCAGTTTAAGTGTTGGGACTTTCGATCTCAGGACATTC